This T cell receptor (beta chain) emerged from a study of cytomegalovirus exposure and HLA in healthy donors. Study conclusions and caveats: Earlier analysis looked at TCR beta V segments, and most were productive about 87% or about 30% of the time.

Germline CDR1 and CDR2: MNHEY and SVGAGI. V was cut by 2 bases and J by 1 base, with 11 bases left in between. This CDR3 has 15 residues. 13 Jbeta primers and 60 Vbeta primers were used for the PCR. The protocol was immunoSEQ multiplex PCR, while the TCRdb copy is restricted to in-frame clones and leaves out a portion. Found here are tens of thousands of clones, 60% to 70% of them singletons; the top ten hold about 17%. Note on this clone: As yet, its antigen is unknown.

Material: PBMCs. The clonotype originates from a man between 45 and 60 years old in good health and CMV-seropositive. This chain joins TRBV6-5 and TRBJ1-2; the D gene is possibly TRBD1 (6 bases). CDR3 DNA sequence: TGTGCCAGCAGTTACGAACAGGGTTTTAACTATGGCTACACCTTC. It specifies CASSYEQGFNYGYTF.